These 31 T cell receptor beta chains originate from one sample sequenced in a study of identical twins. From the 5' RACE reads, TCRdb called clonotypes with MiXCR, one entry per CDR3 protein. The sample contains about 220,000 distinct CDR3 sequences, under 10% of which appear only once. These data were also filed under a second study, of yellow fever vaccine responses in identical twins.

The sequenced material came from memory (CD45RO+) T cells sorted from blood. These receptors came from a woman between 18 and 29 years old in good health.

This clonotype was seen more than once but under ten times. The chain couples TRBV20-1 to TRBJ2-7; TRBD2 agrees at 9 bases. The CDR3 sequence is 14 residues long. Germline V lookup: CDR1 DFQATT, CDR2 SNEGSKA (reference sequence). The J segment lost 5 bases and the V segment lost 3 bases, leaving 8 bases of the junction unmatched. The CDR3 loop reads CSARGSGRGDEQYF. CDR3 DNA sequence: TGCAGTGCTAGGGGTAGCGGGAGAGGCGACGAGCAGTACTTC.

CDR3 DNA sequence: TGTGCCAGCTCACCACAAAAGGGGGTCCAAGAGACCCAGTACTTC. This encodes CASSPQKGVQETQYF. V is TRBV18 and J is TRBJ2-5; D possibly corresponds to TRBD1 (6 bases). Germline assignment: CDR1 KGHSH and CDR2 LQKENI. This CDR3 has 15 amino acids. The V gene lost 1 base and the J gene lost 1 base, with 10 bases spanning the gap.

This clonotype turned up a few times. The chain uses TRBV7-8 and TRBJ2-7, with D tentatively TRBD1 (5 bases). The CDR3 totals 16 residues. The V gene lost 0 bases and the J gene lost 6 bases, with 18 bases spanning the gap. The V gene's germline CDR1 is SGHVS and CDR2 FQNEAQ. Written as DNA, the CDR3 is TGTGCCAGCAGCTTAGCTAAAACAGGTTTGCGTGGCGAGCAGTACTTC. This translates into CASSLAKTGLRGEQYF.

This clonotype was detected once. The rearrangement uses TRBV5-5 and TRBJ2-2; D remains ambiguous. In germline, CDR1 is SGHKS, CDR2 YYEKEE (reference sequence). Trimming left V 0 bases short and J 13 bases short, with 16 bases between. The CDR3 is 14 residues long. CDR3 coding DNA: TGTGCCAGCAGCTTGGGGCTCCTCTCCTGGGTGCTGTTTTTT. It yields the protein CASSLGLLSWVLFF.

There are many counts of this clonotype. The J gene is TRBJ2-1, the V gene TRBV6-2 or TRBV6-3, with D unclear. Germline-derived CDR1 and CDR2 are MNHEY and SVGEGT. Trimming cost V 6 bases and J 0 bases, with 18 bases left between them. CDR3 length: 17 residues. CDR3 coding DNA: TGTGCCAGCAGCCGCTCCTCGTTCCGAAGCTCCTACAATGAGCAGTTCTTC. Translating it yields CASSRSSFRSSYNEQFF.

This clonotype has only a few counts. The rearrangement links TRBV7-2 to TRBJ1-5; no firm D call. Germline CDR1 reads SGHTA; CDR2 reads FQGNSA. Between the trimmed V and J ends, which lost 5 bases and 11 bases, there was a span of 13 bases. CDR3 size: 12 residues. The DNA of the CDR3 is TGTGCCAGCAGCAACCGCCCGGGCGCCCAGCATTTT. It specifies CASSNRPGAQHF.

The sample holds a few counts of this clonotype. The rearrangement uses TRBV5-6 and TRBJ2-4; weak D call: TRBD2 (5 bases). With 2 bases removed from V and 2 bases from J, the gap between germline ends came to 20 bases. This CDR3 region has 18 residues. Germline V gene lookup returns CDR1 SGHDT and CDR2 YYEEEE. CDR3 amino acids: CASSLMLAHSISKNIQYF. The CDR3 DNA sequence: TGTGCCAGCAGCTTAATGCTAGCCCATTCCATTTCCAAAAACATTCAGTACTTC.

Ten or more counts support this clonotype. This chain connects TRBV11-2 to TRBJ2-5; 13 bases are shared with TRBD2. The CDR3 is 18 residues long. The J segment lost 5 bases and the V segment lost 3 bases, leaving 12 bases of the junction unmatched. Germline CDR1 is SGHAT and CDR2 is FQNNGV. The CDR3 reads CASSFLLAGGPKAETQYF. CDR3 DNA: TGTGCCAGCAGCTTTCTACTAGCGGGAGGGCCGAAGGCGGAGACCCAGTACTTC.

The sample holds many counts of this clonotype. The chain has TRBV7-8 and TRBJ2-7; D gene uncertain. The CDR3 is 13 amino acids. Germline lookup yields CDR1 SGHVS and CDR2 FQNEAQ. V dropped 5 bases and J dropped 3 bases, with 11 bases sitting between them. The CDR3 spells CASSERRYYEQYF. The CDR3 nucleotides are TGTGCCAGCAGCGAACGGAGATACTACGAGCAGTACTTC.

This clonotype appeared once. This chain connects TRBV7-6 to TRBJ2-7; D tentatively fits TRBD1 or TRBD2 (5 bases each). The germline V gene encodes CDR1 SGHVS and CDR2 FNYEAQ. V lost 5 bases and J lost 2, with 13 bases in between. The length of the CDR3 is 14 residues. CDR3 in amino acids: CASSVRDGPYEQYF. CDR3 sequence (DNA): TGTGCCAGCAGCGTCCGGGACGGACCCTACGAGCAGTACTTC.

Ten or more counts support this clonotype. The gene calls are TRBV7-9 and TRBJ2-3, with D possibly TRBD2 on 6 matching bases. The germline V and J ends were trimmed by 5 bases and 5 bases, with 20 bases remaining between them. The CDR3 extends over 16 amino acids. Germline CDR1 and CDR2: SEHNR and FQNEAQ (reference sequence). The CDR3 here is CASSRTGPMGGDTQYF. In nucleotides, the CDR3 is TGTGCCAGCAGCCGAACAGGACCAATGGGAGGAGATACGCAGTATTTT.

Only a few counts were recorded for this clonotype. The rearrangement joins TRBV5-1 to TRBJ2-1; 8 bases agree with TRBD1. CDR1 and CDR2 (germline): SGHRS, YFSETQ. CDR3 length: 18 amino acids. Trimming at V came to 0 bases and at J to 7 bases, leaving 15 bases not matched to a gene. The DNA for the CDR3 is TGCGCCAGCAGCTTGGGGACCTCCGGGACAGGCAAACGGAATGAGCAGTTCTTC. It specifies CASSLGTSGTGKRNEQFF. The entire variable domain, with the rest obtained from reference TRBV5-1 and TRBJ2-1, is as follows: KAGVTQTPRYLIKTRGQQVTLSCSPISGHRSVSWYQQTPGQGLQFLFEYFSETQRNKGNFPGRFSGRQFSNSRSEMNVSTLELGDSALYLCASSLGTSGTGKRNEQFFGPGTRLTVL.

This clonotype was counted at least ten times. V is TRBV3-1 and J is TRBJ2-7; 7 bases match TRBD2. Germline V CDR1 and CDR2: LGHDT, YNNKEL (reference sequence). The CDR3 covers 15 residues. The junction had 5 bases not matched to a gene; V was cut back by 0 bases and J by 3 bases. The CDR3 here is CASSQEIGGNYEQYF. CDR3 nucleotide sequence: TGTGCCAGCAGCCAAGAGATCGGGGGGAACTACGAGCAGTACTTC.

This chain joins TRBV28 and TRBJ2-1, with D unresolved. From germline, CDR1 is MDHEN and CDR2 SYDVKM. The CDR3 totals 11 residues. V lost 7 bases, J lost 8 bases, and 9 bases lay in between. CDR3 residues: CASTSFDEQFF. In nucleotides, the CDR3 is TGTGCCAGCACCTCGTTCGATGAGCAGTTCTTC.

The chain links TRBV4-3 to TRBJ2-4; D not resolved. V was cut by 0 bases and J by 0 bases, with 12 bases left in between. The CDR3 loop spans 17 amino acids. Germline V gene sequence: CDR1 LGHNA, CDR2 YSLEER. The CDR3 region is CASSQEHKQLAKNIQYF. CDR3 in DNA: TGCGCCAGCAGCCAAGAACACAAGCAACTAGCCAAAAACATTCAGTACTTC.

This chain connects TRBV2 to TRBJ2-3, with a possible D match to TRBD2 (6 bases). V lost 6 bases and J 5 bases, leaving 15 bases between the germline ends. This CDR3 region has 14 residues. The germline V gene encodes CDR1 SNHLY and CDR2 FYNNEI. In DNA form, the CDR3 reads TGTGCCAGCAGGACTAGTCGGGTAGGAGATACGCAGTATTTT. Protein: CASRTSRVGDTQYF.

The chain recombines TRBV2 with TRBJ2-4, with 8 bases aligning to TRBD2. The CDR3 sequence is 16 residues long. V was pared by 5 bases and J by 5 bases, with 11 bases of the junction left unmatched. CDR1 is SNHLY, CDR2 FYNNEI, per germline. CDR3 coding DNA: TGTGCCAGCAGTTCTCTCGGGGGGGCCGGGGAAAACATTCAGTACTTC. Its protein is CASSSLGGAGENIQYF.

This sequence joins TRBV7-8 and TRBJ2-2; 14 bases match TRBD2. The junction had 5 bases not matched to a gene; V was cut back by 4 bases and J by 1 base. The CDR3 runs to 18 residues. Germline loops: CDR1 SGHVS, CDR2 FQNEAQ. CDR3 sequence reads: CASSYRLAGGLNTGELFF. DNA of the CDR3: TGTGCCAGCAGCTATCGACTAGCGGGAGGGCTGAACACCGGGGAGCTGTTTTTT.

This clonotype was recorded a few times. V gene TRBV20-1 combines with J gene TRBJ2-1; D possibly uses TRBD1 or TRBD2 (6 bases each). Germline CDR1 and CDR2: DFQATT and SNEGSKA (reference sequence). This CDR3 has 16 amino acids. V was clipped by 0 bases and J by 0 bases, with 12 bases between them. The CDR3: CSARDWGASSYNEQFF. The CDR3 nucleotides read TGCAGTGCTAGAGATTGGGGGGCTAGCTCCTACAATGAGCAGTTCTTC.

This clonotype was seen a handful of times. The chain has TRBV20-1 and TRBJ2-7; tentatively, D is TRBD1 or TRBD2 (5 bases each). The CDR3 is made up of 11 amino acids. The V gene lost 1 base and the J gene lost 6 bases, with 7 bases spanning the gap. CDR1 and CDR2 (germline): DFQATT, SNEGSKA (reference sequence). In DNA form, the CDR3 reads TGCAGTGCTAGAGTCGGGACCGAGCAGTACTTC. Protein product: CSARVGTEQYF.

This clonotype appeared many times. V is TRBV10-3 and J is TRBJ2-2; D tentatively fits TRBD1 or TRBD2 (6 bases each). V lost 4 bases and J 1 base, leaving 16 bases between the germline ends. CDR3 length: 17 amino acids. Germline V gene lookup returns CDR1 ENHRY and CDR2 SYGVKD. CDR3 residues: CAISATSGAQNTGELFF. In nucleotides, the CDR3 is TGTGCCATCAGTGCTACCTCGGGGGCACAGAACACCGGGGAGCTGTTTTTT.

This clonotype turned up a few times. The rearrangement joins TRBV7-3 to TRBJ1-2, with 10 positions matching TRBD1. The CDR3 is 16 amino acids. Unmatched junction bases numbered 6, after V lost 2 bases and J lost 3 bases. The germline V gene encodes CDR1 SGHTA and CDR2 FQGTGA. Here the CDR3 DNA reads TGTGCCAGCAGCTTATTCGGGACAGGGGACCACTATGGCTACACCTTC. Its protein is CASSLFGTGDHYGYTF. The complete variable domain, with remaining parts taken from reference TRBV7-3 and TRBJ1-2, reads GAGVSQTPSNKVTEKGKYVELRCDPISGHTALYWYRQSLGQGPEFLIYFQGTGAADDSGLPNDRFFAVRPEGSVSTLKIQRTERGDSAVYLCASSLFGTGDHYGYTFGSGTRLTVV.

This clonotype came up a few times. V and J are TRBV15 and TRBJ2-7; D possibly uses TRBD1 or TRBD2 (5 bases each). Germline V gene data show CDR1 as LNHNV and CDR2 as YYDKDF (reference sequence). V was shortened by 1 base and J by 7 bases, with 20 bases between the two germline ends. This CDR3 has 16 amino acids. The CDR3 protein is CATSRVRTRFEGEQYF. The CDR3 region has the DNA TGTGCCACCAGCAGAGTAAGGACACGCTTCGAGGGGGAGCAGTACTTC.

As concerns this clonotype: Given a much more abundant clone one base away, this may be a read error. The chain combines TRBV5-1 with TRBJ2-3, with D tentatively TRBD2 (6 bases). Looked up from germline, CDR1 is SGHRS and CDR2 is YFSETQ. This CDR3 region has 16 residues. Trimming cost V 1 base and J 6 bases, with 18 bases left between them. The CDR3 loop is CASSLTSWTRRDTQYF. CDR3 bases: TGCGCCAGCAGCTTGACTAGCTGGACTCGGAGGGATACGCAGTATTTT.

This clonotype was counted ten times or more. The rearrangement uses TRBV7-9 and TRBJ2-5; 8 nucleotides line up with TRBD2. In germline, CDR1 is SEHNR, CDR2 FQNEAQ (reference sequence). This CDR3 has 16 residues. V gave up 2 bases and J gave up 4 bases; unmatched junction bases: 9. In nucleotides, the CDR3 is TGTGCCAGCAGCTTAAATAGCGGGGAGGTCAGAGAGACCCAGTACTTC. Its protein is CASSLNSGEVRETQYF.

The genes are TRBV6-1 and TRBJ2-3, with 7 bases lining up with TRBD1. V shed 5 bases, J shed 1 base, and the junction held 9 bases outside the gene matches. Germline values: CDR1 MNHNS, CDR2 SASEGT. This CDR3 contains 16 residues. The CDR3 DNA reads TGTGCCAGCAGTCCCGTTAGGGGGCTCGGCACAGATACGCAGTATTTT. As protein: CASSPVRGLGTDTQYF.

This clonotype occurred a few times. This chain connects TRBV3-1 to TRBJ1-2; D uncertain. CDR3 size: 12 residues. Germline V gene sequence: CDR1 LGHDT, CDR2 YNNKEL (reference sequence). V was trimmed by 3 bases and J by 2 bases, leaving 4 bases between them. The DNA for the CDR3 is TGTGCCAGCAGCCATTCAAACTATGGCTACACCTTC. It translates to CASSHSNYGYTF.

The chain uses TRBV6-1 and TRBJ2-3; D gene uncertain. V was clipped by 2 bases and J by 1 base, with 16 bases between them. Germline V gene lookup returns CDR1 MNHNS and CDR2 SASEGT. This CDR3 contains 17 residues. DNA of the CDR3: TGTGCCAGCAGTGAATATCCTACCGGCCTTGGCACAGATACGCAGTATTTT. It yields the protein CASSEYPTGLGTDTQYF.

This clonotype was observed at least ten times. V gene TRBV7-9 combines with J gene TRBJ2-2; the D gene could be TRBD1 or TRBD2 (5 bases each). The germline V gene has CDR1 SEHNR and CDR2 FQNEAQ (reference sequence). The CDR3 sequence is 18 residues long. The ends were cut back, 5 bases at V and 4 bases at J, with 23 bases in the middle. The CDR3 reads CASSPEKIGTKITGELFF. For the CDR3, the DNA is TGTGCCAGCAGCCCCGAGAAAATAGGGACGAAAATCACCGGGGAGCTGTTTTTT.

The chain combines TRBV6-1 with TRBJ1-5; 10 bases line up with TRBD1. Germline V gene data show CDR1 as MNHNS and CDR2 as SASEGT. The CDR3 runs 18 residues. Trimming removed 6 bases from V and 0 bases from J; junction bases left unmatched: 11. CDR3 residues: CASRGQGPRVFSNQPQHF. The DNA for the CDR3 is TGTGCCAGCAGGGGACAGGGGCCCAGGGTGTTTAGCAATCAGCCCCAGCATTTT.

The chain joins TRBV18 to TRBJ2-4; TRBD2 is a possible D gene (5 bases). This CDR3 is 14 amino acids long. Germline CDR1 reads KGHSH; CDR2 reads LQKENI. V was shortened by 2 bases and J by 6 bases, with 11 bases between the two germline ends. CDR3: CASSPGGSANIQYF. CDR3 in DNA: TGTGCCAGCTCACCAGGAGGAAGTGCAAACATTCAGTACTTC.